This entry concerns a single T cell receptor (beta chain). Its matching antigen is unknown. Sequenced by immunoSEQ multiplex PCR; TCRdb stores in-frame clones only, minus some. The sample shows 20,000 to 25,000 clones, about 89% of them seen only once. These data come from a study of T cells in localized non-small cell lung cancer. Whole-study findings and limits: Uninvolved adjacent lung had the highest recorded T cell clonality, with tumor below it. Patients showing higher blood T cell density tended to see longer overall survival. Appearance in adjacent lung was seen for a median about 59 of the top 100 tumor clones. As only one tumor region underwent sequencing, heterogeneity remains possible.

The material was peripheral blood, obtained before any cancer treatment. This TCR derives from a male donor older than 55 with stage I lung adenocarcinoma.

CDR3: CASETSYNEQFF. The CDR3 nucleotides are TGTGCCAGCGAGACTAGCTACAATGAGCAGTTCTTC. The gene calls are TRBV6-4 and TRBJ2-1; the D gene is possibly TRBD2 (6 bases). V lost 8 bases to trimming and J lost 3 bases, with 8 bases between them. Germline values: CDR1 MRHNA, CDR2 SNTAGT. CDR3 length: 12 amino acids.